This record covers a single TCR beta chain. This entry is derived from a study of blood T cell repertoires in COVID-19. The overall study: The analysed material was cDNA or gDNA that came from T cells, B-cell-depleted T cells, or PBMCs.

The CDR3 runs 15 residues. The germline V gene encodes CDR1 ENHRY and CDR2 SYGVKD. V lost 6 bases to trimming and J lost 3 bases; unmatched junction nucleotides: 7. Per the original methods: Amplified reference gene primers provided the basis for estimating nucleated cell counts. Method: immunoSEQ multiplex PCR; TCRdb's copy keeps in-frame clones and lacks some. D and trimming come from the DNA, and the V and J calls and clone size come from that table. This sample yields tens of thousands of clones, of which 88% are seen a single time; roughly 19% belongs to the top ten. The V call is TRBV10-3, the J call TRBJ1-3, with 8 nucleotides matching TRBD1. The source of this sequence is a human donor in a cohort sampled during active COVID-19. The source material was peripheral blood. The CDR3 coding sequence is TGTGCCATCAGGGGTCAGGGGGCTAGTGGAAACACCATATATTTT. It codes for CAIRGQGASGNTIYF.